The rows below give T cell receptor beta chains drawn from one sample of a study of shared clonotypes between healthy human individuals. TCRdb's table, derived via immunoSEQ multiplex PCR, lists solely in-frame clones and lacks some. The table shows 2 million to 3 million clones, with about 92% occurring only once. The specimen sequenced was naive CD4+ T cells sorted from blood. These receptors were taken from a man aged 18-30 years in good health. CDR3s leave out the opening cysteine and the closing phenylalanine or tryptophan.

TRBV5-4	TRBJ2-1	ASSIPQSPAYNEQF
TRBV28	TRBJ2-7	ASSPTSGSIHEQY
TRBV6-5	TRBJ1-3	ASSYSSDSGNTIY
TRBV6-6	TRBJ1-2	ASSYSTGGDGYT
TRBV7-2	TRBJ2-7	ASIPGPPGTYEQY
TRBV7-2	TRBJ1-1	ASSLVTGGRAEAF
TRBV6-5	TRBJ2-1	ASIFREGVGEQF
TRBV15	TRBJ2-2	ATSKDLTGELF
TRBV5-1	TRBJ2-5	ASINRDRGVGTQY
TRBV19	TRBJ2-7	ASSIGTAQAYEQY
TRBV5-1	TRBJ1-3	ASSLVGSSGNTIY
TRBV7-2	TRBJ2-5	ASSLVGAQETQY
TRBV7-2	TRBJ1-5	ASSLTGENQPQH
TRBV10-1	TRBJ2-3	ASSEGRQASTDTQY
TRBV27	TRBJ1-6	ASSLSVGVLSSPLH
TRBV7-2	TRBJ1-1	ASSLRHGREAF
TRBV18	TRBJ2-5	ASSPFSKETQY
TRBV29-1	TRBJ1-3	SVLPGGTGNTIY
TRBV5-1	TRBJ2-3	ASSVDRTRLTDTQY
TRBV2	TRBJ1-4	ASSGDRITTNEKLF
TRBV19	TRBJ2-7	ASGGTGVHEQY
TRBV9	TRBJ2-7	ASTTMDGGRYEQY
TRBV19	TRBJ2-6	ASMNSGISSGANVLT
TRBV2	TRBJ2-2	ASSGIFPQYRPNPTGELF
TRBV13	TRBJ2-7	ASSNFRTVSYEQY
TRBV7-8	TRBJ2-4	ASSLVGLAALAKNIQY
TRBV5-4	TRBJ2-3	ASSLFIAGVTDTQY
TRBV10-3	TRBJ2-7	AIRAGTESSYEQY
TRBV5-1	TRBJ2-1	ASSLVSSASSSYNEQF
TRBV14	TRBJ1-3	ASSHSGMISGNTIY
TRBV5-1	TRBJ2-5	ASSPGTSRKTQY
TRBV5-1	TRBJ2-5	ASSLVGAPQETQY
TRBV6-1	TRBJ2-3	ASTHRQDRPDTQY
TRBV30	TRBJ2-1	AWTRDNEQF
TRBV11-2	TRBJ1-2	ASSLLPGQGGYGYT
TRBV15	TRBJ2-3	ATSRYQTGAYTDTQY
TRBV28	TRBJ2-1	ASSSQTGVSSYNEQF
TRBV4-2	TRBJ2-5	ASSPGPSQETQY
TRBV18	TRBJ2-2	ASSPGTSGTNTGELF
TRBV6-7	TRBJ2-6	ASSPSTLAGSSGANVLT
TRBV5-1	TRBJ2-5	ASSLGAGAPGETQY
TRBV7-2	TRBJ1-1	ASTSDLFRTEAF
TRBV10-3	TRBJ2-5	AISESSLAGKLEETQY
TRBV7-2	TRBJ2-4	ATARLALIAKNIQY